Listed below are T cell receptor beta chains from one sample, sequenced in a study of tumor and adjacent non-tumor tissue in lung cancer. TCRdb analysed the multiplex PCR reads with MiXCR anew, one entry per CDR3 protein. This table has 65,000 to 90,000 distinct CDR3 sequences, around 70% appearing once. The sequenced material came from lung tumor tissue. Every receptor here comes from a woman between 70 and 85 years old with non-small cell lung cancer. Both conserved end residues are trimmed from each CDR3.

>TRBJ2-7|TRBV28
VNSPWDEQY
>TRBJ1-4|TRBV20-1
SARDQHSGEKLF
>TRBJ1-1|TRBV10-2
AGSVWNTLNTEAF
>TRBJ2-5|TRBV10-3
AISGPVETQC
>TRBJ2-1|TRBV6-6
ASSPGTVYNNEEF
>TRBJ2-5|TRBV4-2
ASSLGFRSEETQY
>TRBJ2-3|TRBV21-1
ASGTIGDTDTQY
>TRBJ2-1|TRBV5-5
ASSPPTGGAYNYQF
>TRBJ1-1|TRBV2
ASSETALNTEAF
>TRBJ2-7|TRBV4-2
ASSQVKQGSYEQY